Ten or more counts support the clone carrying this T cell receptor beta chain. Its antigen is currently unknown. The authors ran a second PCR of 7 to 11 cycles using a sample-barcoded 5' primer and a J-beta primer mix. MiXCR, run by TCRdb on the 5' RACE reads, gives a single entry per CDR3 protein. This sample has over 500,000 distinct CDR3 sequences, with about 51% found just once. Looked up from germline, CDR1 is SGHRS and CDR2 is YFSETQ. The germline V and J ends were trimmed by 0 bases and 0 bases, with 10 bases remaining between them. The CDR3 length is 16 residues. This sample is drawn from a study of blood T cells in healthy people across ages. General study findings and limits: Lack of knowledge of donor CMV status possibly confounded expanded clonotype changes.

The origin of this receptor is a woman aged 80 or over in good health. The source material was blood. The rearrangement links TRBV5-1 to TRBJ2-1; the D gene is possibly TRBD1 (6 bases). CDR3 sequence: CASSLGDRSSYNEQFF. The CDR3 DNA reads as TGCGCCAGCAGCTTGGGAGACAGGAGCTCCTACAATGAGCAGTTCTTC.